This T cell receptor beta chain was profiled in a study of tissue T cells after allogeneic stem cell transplantation. About the research overall: Pathologist H&E review favored samples with visible lymphocytes for sequencing among multiple samples.

V shed 6 bases, J shed 4 bases, and the junction held 7 bases outside the gene matches. The CDR3 sequence is 14 residues long. Looked up from germline, CDR1 is LNHDA and CDR2 is SQIVND (reference sequence). This clone was seen only a few times. Profiling relied on immunoSEQ multiplex PCR, and the TCRdb table lists in-frame clones only, not all of them. The sample comprises around 3,000 clones, approximately 65% of which are singletons, and more than 15% rests with the top ten. Steroid-refractory graft-versus-host disease after allogeneic hematopoietic cell transplant qualified adults for prospective research-autopsy enrollment.

The sequence derives from a male patient at least 60 years old with steroid-refractory graft-versus-host disease after an allogeneic stem cell transplant. Some T cells could come from the graft donor. This rearrangement joins TRBV19 to TRBJ2-5; 8 nucleotides line up with TRBD2. The source was ascending colon tissue, collected at autopsy. The CDR3 here is CASSPLRGGETQYF. CDR3 sequence (DNA): TGTGCCAGTAGCCCCCTCCGGGGGGGAGAGACCCAGTACTTC. Based on the CDR3 plus reference TRBV19 and TRBJ2-5, the full variable domain is DGGITQSPKYLFRKEGQNVTLSCEQNLNHDAMYWYRQDPGQGLRLIYYSQIVNDFQKGDIAEGYSVSREKKESFPLTVTSAQKNPTAFYLCASSPLRGGETQYFGPGTRLLVL.